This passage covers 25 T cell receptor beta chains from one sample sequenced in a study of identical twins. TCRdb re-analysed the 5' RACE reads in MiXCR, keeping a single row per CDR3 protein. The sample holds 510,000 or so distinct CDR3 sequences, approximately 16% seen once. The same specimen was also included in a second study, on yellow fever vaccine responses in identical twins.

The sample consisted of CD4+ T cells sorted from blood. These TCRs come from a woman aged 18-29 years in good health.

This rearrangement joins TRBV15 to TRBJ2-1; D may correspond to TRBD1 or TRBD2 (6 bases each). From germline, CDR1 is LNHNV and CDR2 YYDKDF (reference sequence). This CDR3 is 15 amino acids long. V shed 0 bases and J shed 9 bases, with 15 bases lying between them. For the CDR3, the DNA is TGTGCCACCAGCAGAGAGGGGGGCGCGAAGGGTGAGCAGTTCTTC. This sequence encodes CATSREGGAKGEQFF.

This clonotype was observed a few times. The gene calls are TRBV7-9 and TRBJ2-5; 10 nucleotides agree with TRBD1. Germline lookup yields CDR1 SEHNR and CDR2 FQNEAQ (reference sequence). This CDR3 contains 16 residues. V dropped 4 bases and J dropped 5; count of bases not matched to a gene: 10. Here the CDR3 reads CASSSSGTGVWETQYF. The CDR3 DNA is TGTGCCAGCAGCTCCTCCGGGACAGGGGTTTGGGAGACCCAGTACTTC. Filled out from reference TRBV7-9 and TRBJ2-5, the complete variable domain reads DTGVSQNPRHKITKRGQNVTFRCDPISEHNRLYWYRQTLGQGPEFLTYFQNEAQLEKSRLLSDRFSAERPKGSFSTLEIQRTEQGDSAMYLCASSSSGTGVWETQYFGPGTRLLVL.

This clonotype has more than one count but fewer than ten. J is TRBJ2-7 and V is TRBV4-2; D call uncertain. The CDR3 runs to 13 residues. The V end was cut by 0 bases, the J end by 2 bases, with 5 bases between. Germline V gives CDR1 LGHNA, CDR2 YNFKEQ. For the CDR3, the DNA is TGTGCCAGCAGCCAAGAACCGACCTACGAGCAGTACTTC. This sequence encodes CASSQEPTYEQYF.

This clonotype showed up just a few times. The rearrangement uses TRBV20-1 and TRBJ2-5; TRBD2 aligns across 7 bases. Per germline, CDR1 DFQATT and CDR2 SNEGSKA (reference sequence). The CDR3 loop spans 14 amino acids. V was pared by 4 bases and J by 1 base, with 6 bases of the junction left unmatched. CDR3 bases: TGCAGTGCTAAAAGGCTAGCGGTCCAAGAGACCCAGTACTTC. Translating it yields CSAKRLAVQETQYF.

The CDR3 nucleotides read TGTGCCACCAGTGATCGGAATAATACTAGGAGGAATGAGCAGTTCTTC. Translated, it gives CATSDRNNTRRNEQFF. This chain joins TRBV24-1 and TRBJ2-1; a weak D match, TRBD2 (5 bases). The germline V and J ends were trimmed by 3 bases and 7 bases, with 18 bases remaining between them. The germline V gene encodes CDR1 KGHDR and CDR2 SFDVKD. The CDR3 spans 16 residues.

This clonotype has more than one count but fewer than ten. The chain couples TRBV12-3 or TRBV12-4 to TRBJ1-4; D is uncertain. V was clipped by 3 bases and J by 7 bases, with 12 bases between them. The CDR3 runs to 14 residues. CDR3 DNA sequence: TGTGCCAGCAGTTTCTCCGGGTTGCCTGAAAAACTGTTTTTT. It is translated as CASSFSGLPEKLFF.

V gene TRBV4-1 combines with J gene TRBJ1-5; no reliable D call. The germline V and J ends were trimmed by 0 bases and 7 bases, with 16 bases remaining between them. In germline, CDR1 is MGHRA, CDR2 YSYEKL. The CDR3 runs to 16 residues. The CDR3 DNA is TGCGCCAGCAGCCAAGAAGGAGAGGTGGTGAGACAGCCCCAGCATTTT. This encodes CASSQEGEVVRQPQHF.

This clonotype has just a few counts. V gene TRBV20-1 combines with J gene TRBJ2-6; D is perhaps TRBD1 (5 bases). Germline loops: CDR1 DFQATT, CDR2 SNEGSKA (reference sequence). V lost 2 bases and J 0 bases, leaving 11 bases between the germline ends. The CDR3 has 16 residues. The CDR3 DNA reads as TGCAGTGCTAGACTGCAGGGCGACTCTGGGGCCAACGTCCTGACTTTC. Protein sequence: CSARLQGDSGANVLTF.

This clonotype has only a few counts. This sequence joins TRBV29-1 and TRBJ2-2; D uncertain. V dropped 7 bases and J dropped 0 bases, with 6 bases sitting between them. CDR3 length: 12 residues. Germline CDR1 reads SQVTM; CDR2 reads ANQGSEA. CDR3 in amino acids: CSGGANTGELFF. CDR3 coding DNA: TGCAGCGGCGGCGCGAACACCGGGGAGCTGTTTTTT.

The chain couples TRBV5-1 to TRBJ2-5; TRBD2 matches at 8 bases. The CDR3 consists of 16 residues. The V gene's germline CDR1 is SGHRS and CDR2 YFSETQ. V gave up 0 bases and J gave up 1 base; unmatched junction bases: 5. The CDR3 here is CASSLAPGGIQETQYF. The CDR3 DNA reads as TGCGCCAGCAGCTTGGCCCCGGGAGGGATCCAAGAGACCCAGTACTTC.

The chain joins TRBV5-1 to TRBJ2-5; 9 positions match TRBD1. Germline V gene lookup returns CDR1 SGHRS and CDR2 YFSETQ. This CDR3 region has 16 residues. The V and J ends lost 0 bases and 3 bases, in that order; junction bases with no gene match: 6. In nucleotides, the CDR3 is TGCGCCAGCAGCTTGGTTTGGACAGGGGTGAAAGAGACCCAGTACTTC. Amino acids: CASSLVWTGVKETQYF.

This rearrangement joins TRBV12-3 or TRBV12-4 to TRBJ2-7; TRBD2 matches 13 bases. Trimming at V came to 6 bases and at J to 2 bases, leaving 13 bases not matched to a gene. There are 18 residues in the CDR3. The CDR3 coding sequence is TGTGCCAGCAGCAAAATCACAGGACTAGCGGGAGAGACCTACGAGCAGTACTTC. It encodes CASSKITGLAGETYEQYF.

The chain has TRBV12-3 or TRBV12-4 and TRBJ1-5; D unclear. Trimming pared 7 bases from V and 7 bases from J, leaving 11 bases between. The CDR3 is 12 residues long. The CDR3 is CASTRREQPQHF. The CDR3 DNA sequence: TGTGCCAGCACCAGAAGAGAGCAGCCCCAGCATTTT.

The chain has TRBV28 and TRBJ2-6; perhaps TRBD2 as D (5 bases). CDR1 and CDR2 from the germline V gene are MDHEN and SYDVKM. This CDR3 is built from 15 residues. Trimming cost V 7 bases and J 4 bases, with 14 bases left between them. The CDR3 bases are TGTGCCAGCACCCATGAGGGTGCAGGGGCCAACGTCCTGACTTTC. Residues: CASTHEGAGANVLTF.

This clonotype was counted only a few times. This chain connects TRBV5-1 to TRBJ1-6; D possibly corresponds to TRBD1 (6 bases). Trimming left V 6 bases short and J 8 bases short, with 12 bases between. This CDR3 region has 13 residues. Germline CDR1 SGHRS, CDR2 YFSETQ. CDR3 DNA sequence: TGCGCCAGCAAGGGGGAAGAACATTCACCCCTCCACTTT. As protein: CASKGEEHSPLHF.

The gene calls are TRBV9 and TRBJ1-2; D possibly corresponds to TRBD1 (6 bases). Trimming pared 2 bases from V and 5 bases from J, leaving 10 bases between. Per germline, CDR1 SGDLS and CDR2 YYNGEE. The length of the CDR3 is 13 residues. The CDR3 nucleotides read TGTGCCAGCAGCGTGTTGGACAGTTATGGCTACACCTTC. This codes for CASSVLDSYGYTF.

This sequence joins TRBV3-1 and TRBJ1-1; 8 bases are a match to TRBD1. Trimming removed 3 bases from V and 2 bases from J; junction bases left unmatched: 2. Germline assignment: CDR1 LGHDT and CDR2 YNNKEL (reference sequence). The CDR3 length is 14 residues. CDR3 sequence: CASSQGQVNTEAFF. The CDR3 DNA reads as TGTGCCAGCAGCCAGGGACAGGTTAACACTGAAGCTTTCTTT.

CDR3 sequence (DNA): TGTGCCAGCAGTTACTCGTCGGCTAGCGGGGGGAGCACAGATACGCAGTATTTT. Its translation is CASSYSSASGGSTDTQYF. The J gene is TRBJ2-3, the V gene TRBV6-5; 11 positions match TRBD2. J gave up 0 bases and V 0 bases, and 5 bases lay outside the gene matches. This CDR3 is built from 18 residues. Germline CDR1 MNHEY, CDR2 SVGAGI.

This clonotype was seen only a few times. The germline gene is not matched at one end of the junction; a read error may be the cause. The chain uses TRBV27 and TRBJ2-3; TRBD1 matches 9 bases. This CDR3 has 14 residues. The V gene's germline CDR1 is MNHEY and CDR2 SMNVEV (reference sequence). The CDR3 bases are TGTGCCAGCAGTTTTACAGGGGGCACGGATACGCAGTATTTT. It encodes CASSFTGGTDTQYF.

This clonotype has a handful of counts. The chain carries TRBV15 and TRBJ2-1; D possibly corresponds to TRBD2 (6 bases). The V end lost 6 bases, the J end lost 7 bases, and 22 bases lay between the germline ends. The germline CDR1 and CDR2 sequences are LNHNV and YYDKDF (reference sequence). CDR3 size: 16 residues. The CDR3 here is CATRGPGGSQRNEQFF. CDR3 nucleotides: TGTGCCACCAGGGGGCCCGGGGGAAGTCAACGAAATGAGCAGTTCTTC. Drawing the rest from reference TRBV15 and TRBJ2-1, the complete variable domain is DAMVIQNPRYQVTQFGKPVTLSCSQTLNHNVMYWYQQKSSQAPKLLFHYYDKDFNNEADTPDNFQSRRPNTSFCFLDIRSPGLGDTAMYLCATRGPGGSQRNEQFFGPGTRLTVL.

This chain's CDR3 is CSATPSDRSNQPQHF. CDR3 sequence (DNA): TGCAGTGCTACCCCCTCCGACAGGAGCAATCAGCCCCAGCATTTT. This chain links TRBV20-1 with TRBJ1-5; D may be TRBD1 (6 bases). The germline V gene has CDR1 DFQATT and CDR2 SNEGSKA (reference sequence). V was cut by 4 bases and J by 1 base, with 14 bases left in between. The CDR3 contains 15 residues.

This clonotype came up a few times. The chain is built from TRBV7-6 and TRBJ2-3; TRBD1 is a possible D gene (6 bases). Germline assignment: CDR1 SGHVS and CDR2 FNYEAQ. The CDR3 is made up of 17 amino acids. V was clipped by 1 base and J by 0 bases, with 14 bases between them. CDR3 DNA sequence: TGTGCCAGCAGCTTAGTAACAGGGCAGCCAAGCACAGATACGCAGTATTTT. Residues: CASSLVTGQPSTDTQYF.

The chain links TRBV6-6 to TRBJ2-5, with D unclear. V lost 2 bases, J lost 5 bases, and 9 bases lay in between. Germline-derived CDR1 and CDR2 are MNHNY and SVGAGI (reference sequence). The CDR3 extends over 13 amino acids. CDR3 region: CASSYRVGETQYF. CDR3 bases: TGTGCCAGCAGTTACCGGGTGGGGGAGACCCAGTACTTC.

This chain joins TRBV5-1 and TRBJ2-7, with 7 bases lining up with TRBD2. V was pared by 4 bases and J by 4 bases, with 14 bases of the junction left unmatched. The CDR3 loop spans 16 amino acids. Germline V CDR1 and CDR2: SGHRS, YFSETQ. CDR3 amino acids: CASSPGASGGVYEQYF. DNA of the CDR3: TGCGCCAGCAGCCCCGGGGCTAGCGGAGGGGTGTACGAGCAGTACTTC.

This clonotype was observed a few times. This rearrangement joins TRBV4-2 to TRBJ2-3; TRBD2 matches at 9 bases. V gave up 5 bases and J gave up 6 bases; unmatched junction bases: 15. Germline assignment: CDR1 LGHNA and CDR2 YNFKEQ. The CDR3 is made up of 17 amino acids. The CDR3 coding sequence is TGTGCCAGCAGCAAGCCTCCAGGGACTAGCCGAGGTGATACGCAGTATTTT. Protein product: CASSKPPGTSRGDTQYF.